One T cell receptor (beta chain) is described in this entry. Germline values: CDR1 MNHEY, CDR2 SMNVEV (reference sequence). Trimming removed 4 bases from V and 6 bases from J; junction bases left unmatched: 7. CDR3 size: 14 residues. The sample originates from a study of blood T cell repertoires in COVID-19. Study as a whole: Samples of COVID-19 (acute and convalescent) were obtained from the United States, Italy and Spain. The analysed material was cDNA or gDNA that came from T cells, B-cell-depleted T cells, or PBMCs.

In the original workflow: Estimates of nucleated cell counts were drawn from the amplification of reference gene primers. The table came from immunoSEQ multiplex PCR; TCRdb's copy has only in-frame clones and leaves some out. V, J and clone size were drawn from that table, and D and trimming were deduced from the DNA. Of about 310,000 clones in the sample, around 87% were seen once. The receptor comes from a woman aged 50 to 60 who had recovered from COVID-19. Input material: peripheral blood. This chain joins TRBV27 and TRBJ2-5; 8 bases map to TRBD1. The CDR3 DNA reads TGTGCCAGCAGTTACGCAGGGGGCGCCAAGACCCAGTACTTC. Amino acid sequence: CASSYAGGAKTQYF.